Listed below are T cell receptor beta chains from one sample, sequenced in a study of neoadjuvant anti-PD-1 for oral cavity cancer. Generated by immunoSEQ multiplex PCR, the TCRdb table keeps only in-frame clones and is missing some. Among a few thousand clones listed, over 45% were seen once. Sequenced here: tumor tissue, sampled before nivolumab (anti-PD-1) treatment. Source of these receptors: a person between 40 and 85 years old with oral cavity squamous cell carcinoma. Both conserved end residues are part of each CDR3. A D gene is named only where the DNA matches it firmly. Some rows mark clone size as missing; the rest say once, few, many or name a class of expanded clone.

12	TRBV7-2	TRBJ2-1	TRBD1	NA	CASSLADRTQFF	TGTGCCAGCAGCTTAGCGGACAGGACCCAGTTCTTC
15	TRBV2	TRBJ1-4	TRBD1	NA	CASRAGTATNEKLFF	TGTGCCAGCAGGGCCGGGACAGCAACTAATGAAAAACTGTTTTTT
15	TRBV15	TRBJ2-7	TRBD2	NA	CATSTRARTSNEQYF	TGTGCCACCAGCACCCGCGCCCGGACTAGCAACGAGCAGTACTTC
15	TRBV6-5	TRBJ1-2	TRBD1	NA	CASRRQGANNYGYTF	TGTGCCAGCCGCCGGCAGGGGGCGAATAACTATGGCTACACCTTC
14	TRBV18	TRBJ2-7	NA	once	CASSPPDLTYEQYF	TGTGCCAGCTCACCACCAGACTTGACCTACGAGCAGTACTTC
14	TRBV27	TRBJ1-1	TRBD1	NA	CASSFRTGGTEAFF	TGTGCCAGCAGTTTCCGGACAGGAGGAACTGAAGCTTTCTTT
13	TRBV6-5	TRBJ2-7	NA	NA	CASSSRLSYEQYF	TGTGCCAGCAGTTCCCGGCTAAGCTACGAGCAGTACTTC
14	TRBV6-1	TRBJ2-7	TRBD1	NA	CASRGIQGAKEQYF	TGTGCCAGCAGGGGGATCCAGGGGGCGAAAGAGCAGTACTTC
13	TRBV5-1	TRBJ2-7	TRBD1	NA	CASSWDRGLEQYF	TGCGCCAGCAGCTGGGACAGGGGGCTCGAGCAGTACTTC
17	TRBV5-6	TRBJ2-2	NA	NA	CASSLEAGDVGFGELFF	TGTGCCAGCAGCTTGGAGGCAGGGGATGTTGGATTCGGGGAGCTGTTTTTT
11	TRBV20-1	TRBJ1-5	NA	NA	CSASTSGPQHF	TGCAGTGCTAGTACATCGGGGCCCCAGCATTTT
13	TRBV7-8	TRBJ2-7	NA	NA	CASSPGRNYEQYF	TGTGCCAGCAGCCCTGGGCGGAACTACGAGCAGTACTTC
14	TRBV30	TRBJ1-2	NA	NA	CAWSALGPSGGYTF	TGTGCCTGGAGTGCCCTGGGACCTAGCGGCGGCTACACCTTC
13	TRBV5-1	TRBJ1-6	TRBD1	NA	CASSLEGDRPLHF	TGCGCCAGCAGCTTGGAGGGGGACAGGCCACTCCACTTT
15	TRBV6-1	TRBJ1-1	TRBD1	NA	CASSDGDREVSEAFF	TGTGCCAGCAGTGATGGTGACAGGGAGGTCTCTGAAGCTTTCTTT
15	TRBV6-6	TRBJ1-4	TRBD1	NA	CASRTGRATNEKLFF	TGTGCCAGTCGGACAGGGCGAGCAACTAATGAAAAACTGTTTTTT
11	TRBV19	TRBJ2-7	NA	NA	CASSSIYEQYF	TGTGCCAGTAGTTCCATCTACGAGCAGTACTTC
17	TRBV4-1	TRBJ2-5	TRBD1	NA	CASSPLVTGVGGETQYF	TGCGCCAGCAGCCCCCTGGTGACAGGGGTCGGGGGAGAGACCCAGTACTTC
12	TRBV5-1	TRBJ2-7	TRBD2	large	CASSLAGGEQYF	TGCGCCAGCAGCTTGGCGGGAGGCGAGCAGTACTTC
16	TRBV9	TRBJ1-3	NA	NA	CASSVSGQSSGNTIYF	TGTGCCAGCAGCGTGTCCGGGCAGAGCTCTGGAAACACCATATATTTT
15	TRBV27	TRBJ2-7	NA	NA	CASSLSAGNSYEQYF	TGTGCCAGCAGTTTATCTGCAGGTAACTCCTACGAGCAGTACTTC
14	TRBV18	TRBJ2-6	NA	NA	CASSPLPTGNVLTF	TGTGCCAGCTCACCTTTGCCAACAGGGAACGTCCTGACTTTC
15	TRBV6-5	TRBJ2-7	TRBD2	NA	CASRRTSGASYEQYF	TGTGCCAGCAGACGGACTAGCGGGGCCTCCTACGAGCAGTACTTC
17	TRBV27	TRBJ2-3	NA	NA	CASSLGYSSGSTDTQYF	TGTGCCAGCAGTTTAGGCTATTCTTCCGGGAGTACAGATACGCAGTATTTT
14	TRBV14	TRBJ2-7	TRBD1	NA	CASSQDLPGGEQYF	TGTGCCAGCAGCCAAGATCTTCCAGGGGGCGAGCAGTACTTC
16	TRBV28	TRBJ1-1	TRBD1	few	CASSTPGQGASTEAFF	TGTGCCAGCAGTACCCCGGGACAGGGGGCGAGCACTGAAGCTTTCTTT
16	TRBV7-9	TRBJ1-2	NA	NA	CASSFAPWAATYGYTF	TGTGCCAGCAGCTTCGCCCCTTGGGCTGCAACCTATGGCTACACCTTC
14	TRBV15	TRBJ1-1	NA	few	CATSPVRANTEAFF	TGTGCCACCAGCCCGGTCAGGGCCAACACTGAAGCTTTCTTT
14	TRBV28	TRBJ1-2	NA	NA	CASSRTSGIYGYTF	TGTGCCAGCAGCCGAACCTCCGGGATATATGGCTACACCTTC
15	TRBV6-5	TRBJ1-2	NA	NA	CASSYQGGAGDGYTF	TGTGCCAGCAGTTACCAAGGGGGGGCGGGGGACGGCTACACCTTC
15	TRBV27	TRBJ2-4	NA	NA	CASSPARGSENIQYF	TGTGCCAGCAGTCCGGCCAGGGGAAGTGAAAACATTCAGTACTTC
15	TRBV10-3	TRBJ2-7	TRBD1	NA	CAISESAMTGTEQYF	TGTGCCATCAGTGAGTCCGCAATGACAGGGACCGAGCAGTACTTC
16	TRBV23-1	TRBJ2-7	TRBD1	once	CASSQSGDRGNYEQYF	TGCGCCAGCAGTCAATCGGGGGACAGGGGTAACTACGAGCAGTACTTC
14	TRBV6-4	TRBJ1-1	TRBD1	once	CASSEGTANTEAFF	TGTGCCAGCAGTGAAGGGACAGCGAACACTGAAGCTTTCTTT
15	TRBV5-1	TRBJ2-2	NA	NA	CASSFGGTNTGELFF	TGCGCCAGCAGCTTTGGCGGGACGAACACCGGGGAGCTGTTTTTT
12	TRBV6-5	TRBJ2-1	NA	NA	CASSSAYNEQFF	TGTGCCAGCAGTTCCGCGTACAATGAGCAGTTCTTC
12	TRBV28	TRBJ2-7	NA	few	CASTSSRNEQYF	TGTGCCAGCACCTCCTCAAGGAACGAGCAGTACTTC
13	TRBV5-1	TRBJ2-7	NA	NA	CASSPLVGGKQYF	TGCGCCAGCAGCCCCTTGGTCGGGGGAAAGCAGTACTTC
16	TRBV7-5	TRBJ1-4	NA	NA	CVRSSNLGRINEKLFF	TGTGTCAGAAGCTCTAATCTGGGACGGATTAATGAAAAACTGTTTTTT
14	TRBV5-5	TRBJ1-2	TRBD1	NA	CASSSTGDRYGYTF	TGTGCCAGCAGCTCGACAGGGGATCGCTATGGCTACACCTTC
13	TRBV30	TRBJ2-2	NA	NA	CAWSSLSGGELFF	TGTGCCTGGAGTTCATTGTCCGGCGGGGAGCTGTTTTTT
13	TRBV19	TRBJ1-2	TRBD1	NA	CASSKQGNYGYTF	TGTGCCAGTAGTAAACAGGGGAACTATGGCTACACCTTC
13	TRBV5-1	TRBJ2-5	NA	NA	CASGSGFIETQYF	TGCGCCAGCGGAAGTGGGTTTATCGAGACCCAGTACTTC
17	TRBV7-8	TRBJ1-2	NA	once	CASSLVIKTSRNYGYTF	TGTGCCAGCAGCTTAGTAATTAAAACGAGTAGGAACTATGGCTACACCTTC
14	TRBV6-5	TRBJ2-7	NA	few	CASSYGAGRAQQYF	TGTGCCAGCAGTTACGGGGCAGGCAGGGCGCAGCAGTACTTC